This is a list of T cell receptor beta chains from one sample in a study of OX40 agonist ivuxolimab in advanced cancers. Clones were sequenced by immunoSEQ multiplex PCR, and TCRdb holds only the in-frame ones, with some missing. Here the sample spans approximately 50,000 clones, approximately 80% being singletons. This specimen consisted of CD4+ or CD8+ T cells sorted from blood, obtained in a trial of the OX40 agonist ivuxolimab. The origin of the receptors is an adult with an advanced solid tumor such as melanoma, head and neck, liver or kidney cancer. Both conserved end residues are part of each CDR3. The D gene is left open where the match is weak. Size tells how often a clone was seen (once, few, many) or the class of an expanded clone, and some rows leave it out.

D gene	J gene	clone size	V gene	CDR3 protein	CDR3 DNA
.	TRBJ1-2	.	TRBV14	CASSQDLGRDGYGYTF	TGTGCCAGCAGCCAAGATTTGGGTAGGGACGGCTATGGCTACACCTTC
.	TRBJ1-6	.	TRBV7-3	CASSWGKGSPLHF	TGTGCCAGCAGCTGGGGCAAGGGTTCACCCCTCCACTTT
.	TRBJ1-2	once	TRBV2	CASIRAGFTNYGYTF	TGTGCCAGCATCCGGGCGGGTTTCACTAACTATGGCTACACCTTC
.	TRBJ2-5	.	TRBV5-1	CASSSGVDTETQYF	TGCGCCAGCAGCTCCGGAGTGGACACGGAGACCCAGTACTTC
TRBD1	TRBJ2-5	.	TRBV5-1	CASSPRQGQETQYF	TGCGCCAGCAGCCCACGACAGGGACAAGAGACCCAGTACTTC
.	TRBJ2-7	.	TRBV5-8	CASSLGGSGRSYEQYF	TGTGCCAGCAGCTTGGGTGGTAGCGGACGCTCCTACGAGCAGTACTTC
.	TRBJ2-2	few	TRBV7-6	CASSLAEQAGELFF	TGTGCCAGCAGCTTAGCGGAGCAGGCCGGGGAGCTGTTTTTT
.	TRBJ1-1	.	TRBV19	CASRAPGKDRAFF	TGTGCCAGTAGGGCCCCCGGGAAGGATCGAGCTTTCTTT
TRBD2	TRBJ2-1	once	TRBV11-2	CASSGGRREAEQFF	TGTGCCAGCAGCGGAGGTCGGCGGGAGGCAGAGCAGTTCTTC
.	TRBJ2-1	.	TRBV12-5	CASGGLENEQFF	TGTGCTAGTGGTGGATTGGAGAATGAGCAGTTCTTC
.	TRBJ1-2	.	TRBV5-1	CASSLQARVDYGYTF	TGCGCCAGCAGCTTGCAGGCCAGGGTGGACTATGGCTACACCTTC
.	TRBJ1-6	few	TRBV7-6	CASSSQDYSPLHF	TGTGCCAGCAGCTCACAGGATTATTCACCCCTCCACTTT
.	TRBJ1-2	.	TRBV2	CASSMTEFNYGYTF	TGTGCCAGCAGTATGACAGAGTTTAACTATGGCTACACCTTC
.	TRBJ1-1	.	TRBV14	CASSQGNRVNTEAFF	TGTGCCAGCAGCCAAGGGAACAGGGTGAACACTGAAGCTTTCTTT
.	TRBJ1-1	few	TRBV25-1	CATRESRMNTEAFF	TGTGCCACCAGGGAGAGCCGTATGAACACTGAAGCTTTCTTT
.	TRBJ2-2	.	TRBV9	CASSPIAGELFF	TGTGCCAGCAGCCCAATAGCCGGGGAGCTGTTTTTT
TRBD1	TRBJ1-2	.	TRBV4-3	CASSQEPDRPGYTF	TGCGCCAGCAGCCAGGAACCGGACAGGCCTGGCTACACCTTC
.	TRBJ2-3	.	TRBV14	CASSQNSGDTQYF	TGTGCCAGCAGCCAAAATAGCGGAGATACGCAGTATTTT
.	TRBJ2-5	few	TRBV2	CASSWTEETQYF	TGTGCCAGCAGTTGGACAGAAGAGACCCAGTACTTC
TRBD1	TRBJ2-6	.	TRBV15	CATSREGGRGTGANVLTF	TGTGCCACCAGCAGAGAAGGTGGCAGGGGGACTGGGGCCAACGTCCTGACTTTC
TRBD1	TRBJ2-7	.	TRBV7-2	CASSPTRDRGEQYF	TGTGCCAGCAGCCCTACCCGGGACAGGGGCGAGCAGTACTTC
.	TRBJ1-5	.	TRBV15	CATRQRNQPQHF	TGTGCCACCAGACAGCGCAATCAGCCCCAGCATTTT
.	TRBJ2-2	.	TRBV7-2	CASSRGEPLTGELFF	TGTGCCAGCAGCAGGGGTGAACCCCTGACCGGGGAGCTGTTTTTT
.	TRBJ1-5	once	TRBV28	CASSSAGQRKQPQHF	TGTGCCAGCAGTTCTGCGGGACAACGAAAGCAGCCCCAGCATTTT
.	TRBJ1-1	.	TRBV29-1	CSVEGGRGSTEAFF	TGCAGCGTTGAGGGGGGCCGAGGGAGCACTGAAGCTTTCTTT
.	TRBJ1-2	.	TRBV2	CASRYVGYTF	TGTGCCAGCAGGTACGTCGGCTACACCTTC
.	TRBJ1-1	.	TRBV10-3	CAISGGTGEAFF	TGTGCCATCAGTGGGGGGACCGGAGAAGCTTTCTTT
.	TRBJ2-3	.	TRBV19	CASKKARVVTDTQYF	TGTGCCAGTAAAAAAGCTCGGGTTGTCACAGATACGCAGTATTTT
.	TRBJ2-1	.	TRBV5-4	CASSLAGSSSYNEQFF	TGTGCCAGCAGCTTGGCCGGATCTAGCTCCTACAATGAGCAGTTCTTC
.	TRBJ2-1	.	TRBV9	CASSDRFTNEQFF	TGTGCCAGCAGCGACCGGTTCACTAATGAGCAGTTCTTC
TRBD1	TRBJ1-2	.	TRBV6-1	CASSAQGGDGYTF	TGTGCCAGCAGCGCTCAGGGGGGGGATGGCTACACCTTC
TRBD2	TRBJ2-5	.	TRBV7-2	CASSLQAGGRETQYF	TGTGCCAGCAGCTTACAAGCGGGAGGTAGGGAGACCCAGTACTTC
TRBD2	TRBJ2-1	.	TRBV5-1	CASSLPSGGVREQFF	TGCGCCAGCAGCTTGCCCAGCGGGGGGGTTCGGGAGCAGTTCTTC
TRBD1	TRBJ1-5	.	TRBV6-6	CASSYAGGSNRPQHF	TGTGCCAGCAGTTACGCAGGGGGCAGCAATCGGCCCCAGCATTTT
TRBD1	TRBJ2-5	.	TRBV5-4	CASSLGQGGQETQYF	TGTGCCAGCAGCCTAGGACAGGGGGGACAAGAGACCCAGTACTTC
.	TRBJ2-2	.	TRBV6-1	CASSHYRDGGELFF	TGTGCCAGCAGTCACTACAGGGATGGCGGGGAGCTGTTTTTT
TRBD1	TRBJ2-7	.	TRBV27	CASSRQGALSYEQYF	TGTGCCAGCAGTCGACAGGGGGCACTATCCTACGAGCAGTACTTC
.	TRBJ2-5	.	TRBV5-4	CASSLQGPETQYF	TGTGCCAGCAGCCTTCAGGGCCCGGAGACCCAGTACTTC
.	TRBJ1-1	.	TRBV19	CASSFRTQATEAFF	TGTGCCAGTAGTTTCCGGACCCAGGCCACTGAAGCTTTCTTT
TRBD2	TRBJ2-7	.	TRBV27	CASRLTGTSGTYEQYF	TGTGCCAGCAGATTAACCGGGACTAGCGGGACCTACGAGCAGTACTTC
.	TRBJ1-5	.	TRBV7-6	CASSFAGGQPQHF	TGTGCCAGCAGTTTTGCCGGGGGTCAGCCCCAGCATTTT
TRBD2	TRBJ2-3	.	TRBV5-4	CASRTGTSGRSTDTQYF	TGTGCCAGCCGTACCGGGACTAGCGGGAGGAGCACAGATACGCAGTATTTT
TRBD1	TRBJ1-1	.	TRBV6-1	CASMRDRGNTEAFF	TGTGCCAGCATGAGGGACAGGGGGAACACTGAAGCTTTCTTT
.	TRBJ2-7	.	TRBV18	CASSQGFRSYEQYF	TGTGCCAGCTCACAGGGGTTCCGTTCCTACGAGCAGTACTTC
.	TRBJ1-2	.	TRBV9	CASSVGQGDFNYGYTF	TGTGCCAGCAGCGTAGGCCAGGGCGATTTTAACTATGGCTACACCTTC
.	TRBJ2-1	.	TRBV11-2	CASSLQQGPIYNEQFF	TGTGCCAGCAGCCTCCAGCAAGGACCGATTTACAATGAGCAGTTCTTC
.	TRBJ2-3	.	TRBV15	CATSRASTDTQYF	TGTGCCACCAGCAGAGCTAGCACAGATACGCAGTATTTT
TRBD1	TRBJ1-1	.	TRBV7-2	CASSLQARGQGEAFF	TGTGCCAGCAGCTTACAGGCAAGGGGGCAGGGTGAAGCTTTCTTT
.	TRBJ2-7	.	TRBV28	CASRSGLLSEQYF	TGTGCCAGCAGGTCCGGACTGTTGTCCGAGCAGTACTTC
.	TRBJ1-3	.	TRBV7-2	CASSLAPTGKSGNTIYF	TGTGCCAGCAGCTTAGCGCCAACCGGCAAGTCGGGAAACACCATATATTTT
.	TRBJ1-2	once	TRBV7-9	CASSLGGSVYGYTF	TGTGCCAGCAGCCTAGGGGGTTCGGTCTATGGCTACACCTTC
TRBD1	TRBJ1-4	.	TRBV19	CASSDRMNEKLFF	TGTGCCAGTTCGGACAGGATGAATGAAAAACTGTTTTTT
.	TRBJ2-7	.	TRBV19	CASSIRGGRGYEQYF	TGTGCCAGTAGTATCAGGGGGGGCAGGGGATACGAGCAGTACTTC